This TCR beta chain was found in a study of beta chain features in type 1 diabetes. General study points: There was a moderate but significant shortening of TCRB CDR3s in all four CD4+ subsets of Type 1 diabetes patients.

This clone turned up a few times. Its matching antigen is unknown. Germline CDR1 is SGHRS and CDR2 is YFSETQ. The CDR3 loop spans 16 amino acids. The V segment lost 1 base and the J segment 2 bases; nucleotides outside the gene matches: 9. The sequenced template was cDNA made from the entire isolated RNA. The table came from immunoSEQ multiplex PCR; TCRdb's copy has only in-frame clones and leaves some out. The table shows roughly 260,000 clones, with 9.5% to 13% occurring only once. The chain recombines TRBV5-1 with TRBJ2-7, with 7 nucleotides matching TRBD1. Sequencing was done on a sample of naive CD4+ T cells from blood. This receptor was identified in a man in his thirties or forties with type 1 diabetes. CDR3 nucleotides: TGCGCCAGCAGCTTGATTGTGACAGGGTCCCCCTACGAGCAGTACTTC. As protein: CASSLIVTGSPYEQYF.